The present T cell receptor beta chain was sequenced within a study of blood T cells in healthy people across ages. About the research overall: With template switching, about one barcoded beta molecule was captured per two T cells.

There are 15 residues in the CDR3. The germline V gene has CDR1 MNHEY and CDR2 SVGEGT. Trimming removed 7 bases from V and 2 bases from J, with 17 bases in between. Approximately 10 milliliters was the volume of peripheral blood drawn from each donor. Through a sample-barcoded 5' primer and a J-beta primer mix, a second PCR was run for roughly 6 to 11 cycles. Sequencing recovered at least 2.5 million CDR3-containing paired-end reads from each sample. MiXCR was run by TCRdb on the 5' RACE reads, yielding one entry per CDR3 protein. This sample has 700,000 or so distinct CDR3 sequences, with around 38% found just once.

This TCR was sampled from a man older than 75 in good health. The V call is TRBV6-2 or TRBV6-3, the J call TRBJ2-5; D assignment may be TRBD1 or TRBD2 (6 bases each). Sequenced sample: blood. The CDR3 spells CASTFGGLGQETQYF. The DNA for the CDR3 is TGTGCCAGCACCTTCGGGGGCCTAGGACAAGAGACCCAGTACTTC.